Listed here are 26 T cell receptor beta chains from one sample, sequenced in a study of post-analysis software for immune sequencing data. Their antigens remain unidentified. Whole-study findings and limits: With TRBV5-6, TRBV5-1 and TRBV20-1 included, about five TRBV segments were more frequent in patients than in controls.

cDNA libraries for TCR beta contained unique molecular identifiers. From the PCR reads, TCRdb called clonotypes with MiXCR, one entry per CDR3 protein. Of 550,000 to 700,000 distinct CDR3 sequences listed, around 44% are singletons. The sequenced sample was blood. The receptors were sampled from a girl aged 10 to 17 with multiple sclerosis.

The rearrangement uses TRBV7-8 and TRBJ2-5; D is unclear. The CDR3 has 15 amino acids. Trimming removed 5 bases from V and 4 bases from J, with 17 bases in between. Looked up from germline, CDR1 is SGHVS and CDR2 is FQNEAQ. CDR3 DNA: TGTGCCAGCAGCGGAGCCCGGACGCCTCGAGAGACCCAGTACTTC. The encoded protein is CASSGARTPRETQYF.

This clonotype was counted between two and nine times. The DNA for the CDR3 is TGTGCCTCCCGAGAGGGGGGTCCCTCCTACAATGAGCAGTTCTTC. This codes for CASREGGPSYNEQFF. This chain uses TRBV10-3 with TRBJ2-1, with D possibly being TRBD1 or TRBD2 (6 bases each). Germline CDR1 reads ENHRY; CDR2 reads SYGVKD. Trimming pared 11 bases from V and 0 bases from J, leaving 17 bases between. This CDR3 region has 15 residues.

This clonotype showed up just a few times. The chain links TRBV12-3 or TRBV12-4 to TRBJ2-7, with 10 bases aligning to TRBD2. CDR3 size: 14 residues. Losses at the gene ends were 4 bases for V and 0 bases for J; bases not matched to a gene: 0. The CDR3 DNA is TGTGCCAGCAGTTGGACTAGCGGCTCCTACGAGCAGTACTTC. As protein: CASSWTSGSYEQYF.

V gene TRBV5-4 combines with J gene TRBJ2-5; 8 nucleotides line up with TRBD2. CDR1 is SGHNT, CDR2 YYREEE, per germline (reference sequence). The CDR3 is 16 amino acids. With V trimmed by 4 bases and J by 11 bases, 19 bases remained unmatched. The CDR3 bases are TGTGCCAGCAGCCTCGAACCGGGGGGGGCAGGCAATGAGCAGTACTTC. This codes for CASSLEPGGAGNEQYF.

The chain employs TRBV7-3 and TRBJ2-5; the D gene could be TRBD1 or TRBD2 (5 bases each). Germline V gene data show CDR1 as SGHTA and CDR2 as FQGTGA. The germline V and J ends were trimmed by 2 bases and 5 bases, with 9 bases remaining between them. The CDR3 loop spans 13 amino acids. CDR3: CASSLLWGETQYF. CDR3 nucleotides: TGTGCCAGCAGCTTACTGTGGGGGGAGACCCAGTACTTC.

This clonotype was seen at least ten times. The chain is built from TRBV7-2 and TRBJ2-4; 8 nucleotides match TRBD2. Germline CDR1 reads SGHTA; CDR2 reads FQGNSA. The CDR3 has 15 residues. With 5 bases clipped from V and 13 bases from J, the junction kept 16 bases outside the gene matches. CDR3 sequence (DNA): TGTGCCAGCAGCCTCGGACTAGCTTCTTACTCGGGACAGTACTTC. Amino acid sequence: CASSLGLASYSGQYF.

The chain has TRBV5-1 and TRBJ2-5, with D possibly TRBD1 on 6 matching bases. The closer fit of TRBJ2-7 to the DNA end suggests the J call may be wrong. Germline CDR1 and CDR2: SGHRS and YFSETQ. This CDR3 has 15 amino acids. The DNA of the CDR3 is TGCGCCAGCAGCTATACGACAGGTGAGGCCTACGAGCAGTACTTC. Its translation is CASSYTTGEAYEQYF.

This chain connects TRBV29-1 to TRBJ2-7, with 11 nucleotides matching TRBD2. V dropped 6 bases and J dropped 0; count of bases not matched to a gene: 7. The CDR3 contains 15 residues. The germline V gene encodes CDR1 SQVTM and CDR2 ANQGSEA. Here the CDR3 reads CSVELAGAVSYEQYF. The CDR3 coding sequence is TGCAGCGTAGAACTAGCGGGAGCTGTCTCCTACGAGCAGTACTTC.

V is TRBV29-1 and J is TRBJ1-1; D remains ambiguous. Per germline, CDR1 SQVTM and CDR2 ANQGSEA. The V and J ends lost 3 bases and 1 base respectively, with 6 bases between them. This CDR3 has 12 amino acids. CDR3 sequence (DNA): TGCAGCGTTGACAGGAGGAACACTGAAGCTTTCTTT. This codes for CSVDRRNTEAFF.

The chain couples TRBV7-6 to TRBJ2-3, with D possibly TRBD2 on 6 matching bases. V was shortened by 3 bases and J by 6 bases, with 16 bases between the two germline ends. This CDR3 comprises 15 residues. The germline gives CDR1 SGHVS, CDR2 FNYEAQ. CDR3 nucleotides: TGTGCCAGCAGCTTCATGGGGCAGGAGGGGGATACGCAGTATTTT. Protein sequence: CASSFMGQEGDTQYF.

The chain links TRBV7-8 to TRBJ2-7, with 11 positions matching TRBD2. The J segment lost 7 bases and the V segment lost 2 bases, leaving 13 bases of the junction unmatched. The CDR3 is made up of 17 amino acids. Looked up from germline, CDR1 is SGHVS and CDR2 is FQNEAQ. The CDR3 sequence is CASSLKTRLAGGREQYF. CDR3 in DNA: TGTGCCAGCAGCTTAAAGACTCGCCTAGCGGGAGGCAGGGAGCAGTACTTC.

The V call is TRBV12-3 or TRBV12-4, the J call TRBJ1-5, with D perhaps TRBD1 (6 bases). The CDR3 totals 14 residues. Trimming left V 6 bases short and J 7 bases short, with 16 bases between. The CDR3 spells CASSYTTGNQPQHF. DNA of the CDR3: TGTGCCAGCAGCTACACGACAGGAAACCAGCCCCAGCATTTT.

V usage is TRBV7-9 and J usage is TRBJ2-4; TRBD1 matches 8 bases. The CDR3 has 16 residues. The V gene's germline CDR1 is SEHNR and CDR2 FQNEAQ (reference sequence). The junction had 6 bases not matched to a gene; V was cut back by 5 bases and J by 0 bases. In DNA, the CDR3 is TGTGCCAGCAGCGTAGGACAGGGACTAGCCAAAAACATTCAGTACTTC. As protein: CASSVGQGLAKNIQYF.

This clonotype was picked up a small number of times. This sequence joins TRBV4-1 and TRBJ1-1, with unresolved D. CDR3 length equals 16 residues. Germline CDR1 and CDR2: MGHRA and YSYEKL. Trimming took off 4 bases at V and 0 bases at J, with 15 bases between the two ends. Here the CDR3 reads CASSRFVVNMNTEAFF. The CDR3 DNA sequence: TGCGCCAGCAGCCGTTTTGTAGTGAATATGAACACTGAAGCTTTCTTT.

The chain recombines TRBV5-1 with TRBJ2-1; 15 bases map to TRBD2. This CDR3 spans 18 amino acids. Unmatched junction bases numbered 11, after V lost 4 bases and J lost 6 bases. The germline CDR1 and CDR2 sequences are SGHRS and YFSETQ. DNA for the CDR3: TGCGCCAGCAGCCGGACTAGCGGGGGGGAAGTTCTGAGCAATGAGCAGTTCTTC. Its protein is CASSRTSGGEVLSNEQFF.

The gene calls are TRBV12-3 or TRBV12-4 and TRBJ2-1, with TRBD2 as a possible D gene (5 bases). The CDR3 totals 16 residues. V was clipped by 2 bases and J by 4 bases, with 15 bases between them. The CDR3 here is CASSLFKRSPYNEQFF. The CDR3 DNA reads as TGTGCCAGCAGTTTATTTAAGCGGAGCCCTTACAATGAGCAGTTCTTC.

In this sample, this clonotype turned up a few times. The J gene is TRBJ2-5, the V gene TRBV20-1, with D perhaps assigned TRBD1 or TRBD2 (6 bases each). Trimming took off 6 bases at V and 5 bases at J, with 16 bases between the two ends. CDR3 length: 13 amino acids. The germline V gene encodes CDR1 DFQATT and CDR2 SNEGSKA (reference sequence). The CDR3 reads CSANGGQVETQYF. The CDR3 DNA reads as TGCAGTGCCAACGGGGGCCAGGTCGAGACCCAGTACTTC.

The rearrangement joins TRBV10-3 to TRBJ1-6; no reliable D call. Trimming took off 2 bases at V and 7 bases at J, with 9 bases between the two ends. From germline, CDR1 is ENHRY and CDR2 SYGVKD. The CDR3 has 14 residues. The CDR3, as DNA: TGTGCCATCAGTGAGGGGAGTGACAATTCACCCCTCCACTTT. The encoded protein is CAISEGSDNSPLHF.

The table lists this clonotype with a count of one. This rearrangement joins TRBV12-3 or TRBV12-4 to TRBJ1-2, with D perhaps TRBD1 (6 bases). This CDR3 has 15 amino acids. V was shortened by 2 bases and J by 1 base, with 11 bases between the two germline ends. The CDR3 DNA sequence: TGTGCCAGCAGTTTATCGGGGGGCCATAACTATGGCTACACCTTC. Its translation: CASSLSGGHNYGYTF.

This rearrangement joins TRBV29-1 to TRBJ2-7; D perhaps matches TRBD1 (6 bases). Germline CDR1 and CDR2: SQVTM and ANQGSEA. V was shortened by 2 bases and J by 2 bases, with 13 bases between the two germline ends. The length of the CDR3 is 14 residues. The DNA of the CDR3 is TGCAGCGTTGAAATCAGGGGACCTCCCTACGAGCAGTACTTC. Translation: CSVEIRGPPYEQYF.

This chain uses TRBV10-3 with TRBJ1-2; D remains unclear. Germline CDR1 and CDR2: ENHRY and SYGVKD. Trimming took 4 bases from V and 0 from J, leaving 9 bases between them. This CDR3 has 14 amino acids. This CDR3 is CAISVRYTNYGYTF. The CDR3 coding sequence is TGTGCCATCAGTGTCCGATATACTAACTATGGCTACACCTTC.

CDR3 sequence reads: CASRPTGSNQPQHF. CDR3 coding DNA: TGTGCCAGCAGGCCCACAGGGAGCAATCAGCCCCAGCATTTT. The genes are TRBV6-1 and TRBJ1-5; a possible D gene is TRBD1 (6 bases). V was pared by 6 bases and J by 1 base, with 10 bases between. Germline loops: CDR1 MNHNS, CDR2 SASEGT. The CDR3 totals 14 residues.

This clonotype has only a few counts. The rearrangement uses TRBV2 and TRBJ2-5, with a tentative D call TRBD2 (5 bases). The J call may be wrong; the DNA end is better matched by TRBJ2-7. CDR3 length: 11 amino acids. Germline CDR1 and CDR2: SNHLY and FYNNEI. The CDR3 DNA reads TGTGCCAGCACTTTAGCGCGCGAGCAGTACTTC. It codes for CASTLAREQYF.

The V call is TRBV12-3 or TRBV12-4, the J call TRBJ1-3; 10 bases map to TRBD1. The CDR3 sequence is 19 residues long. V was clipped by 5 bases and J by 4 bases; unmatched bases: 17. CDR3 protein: CASSLVRDRGGQDGNTIYF. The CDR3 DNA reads TGTGCCAGCAGTCTCGTCCGGGACAGGGGAGGTCAGGACGGAAACACCATATATTTT.

CDR3 nucleotide sequence: TGTGCCAGCAGTGCCTTAGCTAGCGGAGACTACAATGAGCAGTTCTTC. Translation: CASSALASGDYNEQFF. This chain uses TRBV12-3 or TRBV12-4 with TRBJ2-1; TRBD2 matches at 7 bases. V lost 5 bases to trimming and J lost 3 bases; unmatched junction nucleotides: 10. This CDR3 has 16 amino acids.

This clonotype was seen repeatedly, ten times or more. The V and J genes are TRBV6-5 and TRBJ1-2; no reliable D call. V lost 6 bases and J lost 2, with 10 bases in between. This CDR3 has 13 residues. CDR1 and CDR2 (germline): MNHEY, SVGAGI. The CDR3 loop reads CASSRTVNYGYTF. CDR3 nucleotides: TGTGCCAGCAGCCGGACCGTCAACTATGGCTACACCTTC.